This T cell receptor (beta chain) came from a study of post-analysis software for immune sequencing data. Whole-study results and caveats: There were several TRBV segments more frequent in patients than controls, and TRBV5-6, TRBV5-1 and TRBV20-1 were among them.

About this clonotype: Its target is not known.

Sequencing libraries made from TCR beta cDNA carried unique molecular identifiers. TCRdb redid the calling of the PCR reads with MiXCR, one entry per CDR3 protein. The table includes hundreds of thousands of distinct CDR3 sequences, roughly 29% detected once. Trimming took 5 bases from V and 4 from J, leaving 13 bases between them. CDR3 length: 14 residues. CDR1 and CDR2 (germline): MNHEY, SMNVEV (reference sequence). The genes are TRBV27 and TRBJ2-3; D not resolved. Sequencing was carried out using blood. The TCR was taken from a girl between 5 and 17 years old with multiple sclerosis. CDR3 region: CASSAYSGADTQYF. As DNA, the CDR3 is TGTGCCAGCAGTGCCTACAGTGGGGCAGATACGCAGTATTTT.